This entry describes one TCR beta chain. Its antigen is not identified. This PCR relied on a set of 60 Vbeta primers and 13 Jbeta primers. TCRdb's copy holds only in-frame clones and misses some; the assay was immunoSEQ multiplex PCR. This table holds approximately 150,000 clones, roughly 84% found once. This sample was included in a study of cytomegalovirus exposure and HLA in healthy donors. Study results and caveats: It was reported that TCR beta sequences correctly inferred the HLA-A and HLA-B alleles for most subjects. Usually a TCR sequence was rare, but some public TCRs were found in many donors. Per a later analysis, HLA-associated TCR beta chains showed more clonal expansion than other, equally common TCR beta chains. A missense DCLRE1C variant was associated with V- and J-gene trimming of TCR beta chains in a later analysis, and an independent cohort replicated the association.

This TCR was recovered from a young man in good health and CMV-seronegative. Source material: PBMCs.

This chain's CDR3 is CASSLVGEGPNEQFF. CDR3 nucleotide sequence: TGTGCCAGCAGCTTAGTGGGGGAGGGCCCTAATGAGCAGTTCTTC. The chain carries TRBV7-9 and TRBJ2-1; 7 nucleotides match TRBD2. Trimming took 1 base from V and 7 from J; bases not matched to a gene: 7. Germline CDR1 is SEHNR and CDR2 is FQNEAQ (reference sequence). The CDR3 length is 15 residues.